This record concerns one T cell receptor beta chain sequence. This entry belongs to a study of sequential checkpoint blockade in melanoma. For the study at large: Patients were randomized 1:1 to nivolumab-then-ipilimumab or ipilimumab-then-nivolumab first-line. Both treatment sequences were followed by maintenance nivolumab.

Treatment reported: randomized to nivolumab then ipilimumab (arm A) or the reverse (arm B). PBMC sorting kept live CD3+CD8+ cells without CD19 or CD56. The CDR3 runs to 12 residues. Trimming stripped 7 bases from V and 15 bases from J, with 19 bases between. Germline V gives CDR1 MNHNS, CDR2 SASEGT. Profiling relied on immunoSEQ multiplex PCR, and the TCRdb table lists in-frame clones only, not all of them. This table holds 13,000 or so clones, 52% found once. This clonotype was obtained from a human donor with melanoma. This chain links TRBV6-1 with TRBJ2-1; no firm D call. This sample comprised CD8+ T cells sorted from blood (inferred from file names), obtained from a patient given nivolumab and ipilimumab in sequence. The CDR3 reads CASNEGASLRFF. The DNA of the CDR3 is TGTGCCAGCAACGAAGGAGCTAGTCTAAGGTTCTTC.